This TCR beta chain was recovered during a study of cytomegalovirus exposure and HLA in healthy donors. The PCR used 60 Vbeta and 13 Jbeta primers. The protocol was immunoSEQ multiplex PCR, while the TCRdb copy is restricted to in-frame clones and leaves out a portion. The sample includes some 150,000 clones, 75% to 90% of them seen just once. Findings and limits, study-wide: Most TCRs appeared rarely, but some public TCRs recurred in many donors. An analysis that came later showed most CMV-associated TCR beta chains appearing HLA-restricted. Later analysis identified a missense DCLRE1C variant that was linked to TCR beta V- and J-gene trimming.

This clone has only a few counts. Antigen specificity is unknown. This CDR3 is built from 14 residues. The J segment lost 0 bases and the V segment lost 4 bases, leaving 2 bases of the junction unmatched. Germline CDR1 SQVTM, CDR2 ANQGSEA. The genes are TRBV29-1 and TRBJ2-3, with 9 positions matching TRBD2. The TCR comes from a female donor in good health and CMV-seronegative. Sequencing was carried out using PBMCs. This chain's CDR3 is CSVGLAASTDTQYF. The CDR3 DNA reads as TGCAGCGTTGGACTAGCGGCGAGCACAGATACGCAGTATTTT.